This T cell receptor beta chain was sequenced in a study of blood T cell repertoires in COVID-19. The overall study: The United States, Italy and Spain supplied acute and convalescent COVID-19 samples. PBMCs, B-cell-depleted T cells, or T cells provided the cDNA or gDNA that made up the material.

The authors' processing: Amplification of reference gene primers provided the estimated nucleated cell counts. TCRdb keeps only in-frame clones here, not all; method: immunoSEQ multiplex PCR. For V, J and clone size, that table is used; D and trimming come from the DNA. The table records about 150,000 clones, around 80% of them present only once. Looked up from germline, CDR1 is MNHEY and CDR2 is SVGAGI. This CDR3 comprises 12 residues. V shed 7 bases and J shed 4 bases, with 10 bases lying between them. The sample was peripheral blood. This TCR derives from a woman aged 45 to 65 in a cohort sampled during active or convalescent COVID-19. The chain links TRBV6-5 to TRBJ1-2; D gene ambiguous. DNA of the CDR3: TGTGCCAGCACCAACATTGGCTATGGCTACACCTTC. Translating gives CASTNIGYGYTF.